These T cell receptor beta chains were read from a single sample in a study of cytomegalovirus exposure and HLA in healthy donors. Assay used: immunoSEQ multiplex PCR; TCRdb lists only in-frame clones, some missing. The top ten clones hold over 2% of a sample with hundreds of thousands of clones, under 80% of them seen once. Sequenced input: PBMCs. The receptors stem from a female donor in good health and CMV-seronegative. Each CDR3 is given with its conserved first and last residue. Fields, in order: clone size, V gene, J gene, D gene, CDR3 DNA, CDR3 protein. The D gene is left open where the match is weak. Where a row states a size, it is once, few, many or the class of an expanded clone; other rows omit it.

abundance: -; v_gene: TRBV11-3; j_gene: TRBJ1-1; d_gene: TRBD1; CDR3nt: TGTGCCAGCAGCGCCCGGACAGGTCGGACTGAAGCTTTCTTT; CDR3aa: CASSARTGRTEAFF
abundance: -; v_gene: TRBV10-3; j_gene: TRBJ2-7; d_gene: TRBD1; CDR3nt: TGTGCCATCAGGGGGACAGGGTCGTTGTGGGAGCAGTACTTC; CDR3aa: CAIRGTGSLWEQYF
abundance: -; v_gene: TRBV7-9; j_gene: TRBJ2-7; d_gene: -; CDR3nt: TGTGCCAGCAGCTTACGATCCCGGACAGAAAGTTACGAGCAGTACTTC; CDR3aa: CASSLRSRTESYEQYF
abundance: -; v_gene: TRBV11-2; j_gene: TRBJ2-5; d_gene: TRBD2; CDR3nt: TGTGCCAGCAGCTTGACCGGGAGGGCGGGGGGGAATCCGGAGACCCAGTACTTC; CDR3aa: CASSLTGRAGGNPETQYF
abundance: once; v_gene: TRBV5-6; j_gene: TRBJ2-3; d_gene: -; CDR3nt: TGTGCCAGCAGCCGCGGCGAGGGAGTTTTGACAGATACGCAGTATTTT; CDR3aa: CASSRGEGVLTDTQYF
abundance: -; v_gene: TRBV4-2; j_gene: TRBJ1-2; d_gene: -; CDR3nt: TGTGCCAGCAGCCAAGACTCGACAGGAGTTGTGGGAGGCTACACCTTC; CDR3aa: CASSQDSTGVVGGYTF
abundance: -; v_gene: TRBV2; j_gene: TRBJ1-1; d_gene: TRBD1; CDR3nt: TGTGCCAGCAGACCCGGACAGGGAGGCACTGAAGCTTTCTTT; CDR3aa: CASRPGQGGTEAFF
abundance: -; v_gene: TRBV27; j_gene: TRBJ1-6; d_gene: -; CDR3nt: TGTGCCAGCAGTTTAAGGGGGGGGCAGGGGAGCTCCTATAATTCACCCCTCCACTTT; CDR3aa: CASSLRGGQGSSYNSPLHF
abundance: -; v_gene: TRBV11-2; j_gene: TRBJ1-2; d_gene: -; CDR3nt: TGTGCCAGCAGCGCAATAGGGGGAAATGGCTACACCTTC; CDR3aa: CASSAIGGNGYTF
abundance: few; v_gene: TRBV5-1; j_gene: TRBJ2-1; d_gene: TRBD2; CDR3nt: TGCGCCAGCAGACCGGGACTAGCGGGAAACAATGAGCAGTTCTTC; CDR3aa: CASRPGLAGNNEQFF
abundance: -; v_gene: TRBV19; j_gene: TRBJ1-1; d_gene: TRBD1; CDR3nt: TGTGCCCAACGGGACAGGGAGACTGAAGCTTTCTTT; CDR3aa: CAQRDRETEAFF
abundance: -; v_gene: TRBV18; j_gene: TRBJ2-3; d_gene: -; CDR3nt: TGTGCCAGCTCACCGGTGACCGGGACAACTAGCACAGATACGCAGTATTTT; CDR3aa: CASSPVTGTTSTDTQYF
abundance: -; v_gene: TRBV28; j_gene: TRBJ1-1; d_gene: -; CDR3nt: TGTGCCAGCAGTTTCGGGGTTTTCGCTGAAGCTTTCTTT; CDR3aa: CASSFGVFAEAFF
abundance: -; v_gene: TRBV7-9; j_gene: TRBJ2-1; d_gene: -; CDR3nt: TGTGCCAGCAGCTCCACCGGGACACCTTACAATGAGCAGTTCTTC; CDR3aa: CASSSTGTPYNEQFF
abundance: -; v_gene: TRBV9; j_gene: TRBJ2-5; d_gene: TRBD2; CDR3nt: TGTGCCAGCAGCGAGGGACTAGCGGAGGGGATCCAAGAGACCCAGTACTTC; CDR3aa: CASSEGLAEGIQETQYF
abundance: -; v_gene: TRBV7-9; j_gene: TRBJ2-6; d_gene: -; CDR3nt: TGTTCCAGCAGCCGTCACGGCTCTGGGGCCAACGTCCTGACTTTC; CDR3aa: CSSSRHGSGANVLTF
abundance: -; v_gene: TRBV19; j_gene: TRBJ2-7; d_gene: -; CDR3nt: TGTGCCAGTAGTATCCCATCGACTAGAACTAGCGAGCAGTACTTC; CDR3aa: CASSIPSTRTSEQYF
abundance: -; v_gene: TRBV25-1; j_gene: TRBJ2-7; d_gene: TRBD1; CDR3nt: TGTGCCAGCAGCCCAAGCCCACCGGGACAGCGGATACCAAGCGAGCAGTACTTC; CDR3aa: CASSPSPPGQRIPSEQYF
abundance: once; v_gene: TRBV6-1; j_gene: TRBJ2-2; d_gene: TRBD1; CDR3nt: TGTGCCAGCGAGGGGGCGACGAGAGCCGGGGAGCTGTTTTTT; CDR3aa: CASEGATRAGELFF
abundance: -; v_gene: TRBV28; j_gene: TRBJ2-5; d_gene: -; CDR3nt: TGTGCCAGCAGTCCGCAGGCACTTGGCACCGAGACCCAGTACTTC; CDR3aa: CASSPQALGTETQYF
abundance: few; v_gene: TRBV2; j_gene: TRBJ2-2; d_gene: TRBD2; CDR3nt: TGTGCCAGCACCCGACACAGCGGGACGAACACCGGGGAGCTGTTTTTT; CDR3aa: CASTRHSGTNTGELFF
abundance: -; v_gene: TRBV2; j_gene: TRBJ1-5; d_gene: -; CDR3nt: TGTGCCAGCACCGGACAACTAAATCAGCCCCAGCATTTT; CDR3aa: CASTGQLNQPQHF
abundance: -; v_gene: TRBV9; j_gene: TRBJ2-1; d_gene: -; CDR3nt: TGTGCCAGCAGCGTAGCCGGGAGTCCCAGTGAGCAGTTCTTC; CDR3aa: CASSVAGSPSEQFF